A single sample gave rise to the 10 T cell receptor beta chains below, sequenced in a study of blood T cell repertoires in COVID-19. Sequenced by immunoSEQ multiplex PCR; TCRdb stores in-frame clones only, minus some. The profile shows 70,000 to 100,000 clones, roughly 88% of them singletons. The sequenced material came from peripheral blood. The source is a woman older than 75 with acute or convalescent COVID-19.

The chain has TRBV7-6 and TRBJ2-5; 8 bases map to TRBD1. Per the germline V gene, CDR1 is SGHVS and CDR2 is FNYEAQ. V lost 2 bases, J lost 5 bases, and 10 bases stayed unmatched. The CDR3 consists of 16 residues. The CDR3 region is CASSLFGVGQGETQYF. CDR3 bases: TGTGCCAGCAGCTTATTTGGCGTAGGACAGGGCGAGACCCAGTACTTC.

The rearrangement uses TRBV7-9 and TRBJ1-4, with D tentatively TRBD1 (5 bases). Germline lookup yields CDR1 SEHNR and CDR2 FQNEAQ (reference sequence). Deletions cut 5 bases from V and 8 bases from J, with 15 bases between. The CDR3 spans 14 residues. The CDR3: CASSATEDGEKLFF. CDR3 DNA: TGTGCCAGCAGCGCGACAGAGGACGGGGAAAAACTGTTTTTT.

The CDR3 DNA reads TGTGCCAGCAGTCGGACTAGCGGGAGGCCGAGCTCCTACAATGAGCAGTTCTTC. It yields the protein CASSRTSGRPSSYNEQFF. This chain uses TRBV6-6 with TRBJ2-1; TRBD2 agrees at 14 bases. Trimming cost V 5 bases and J 0 bases; bases outside gene matches: 6. The length of the CDR3 is 18 residues. The germline CDR1 and CDR2 sequences are MNHNY and SVGAGI (reference sequence).

V usage is TRBV7-2 and J usage is TRBJ2-2; possible D gene TRBD2, 6 bases. Trimming stripped 5 bases from V and 6 bases from J, with 16 bases between. Germline assignment: CDR1 SGHTA and CDR2 FQGNSA. CDR3 length: 15 residues. For the CDR3, the DNA is TGTGCCAGCAGCGGGACTCGTAGTGACGCCGGGGAGCTGTTTTTT. As protein: CASSGTRSDAGELFF.

The chain employs TRBV19 and TRBJ1-3; 9 bases line up with TRBD1. Germline V gene lookup returns CDR1 LNHDA and CDR2 SQIVND (reference sequence). With V trimmed by 5 bases and J by 0 bases, 5 bases remained unmatched. The CDR3 is made up of 16 amino acids. The chain's CDR3 is CASSPGQGSSGNTIYF. As DNA, the CDR3 is TGTGCCAGTAGTCCCGGACAGGGGAGCTCTGGAAACACCATATATTTT. The full variable domain, with the rest looked up from reference TRBV19 and TRBJ1-3, is DGGITQSPKYLFRKEGQNVTLSCEQNLNHDAMYWYRQDPGQGLRLIYYSQIVNDFQKGDIAEGYSVSREKKESFPLTVTSAQKNPTAFYLCASSPGQGSSGNTIYFGEGSWLTVV.

CDR3 coding DNA: TGTGCCAGCAGTTTACAGGGGTGGAAGACTGAAGCTTTCTTT. It yields the protein CASSLQGWKTEAFF. The gene calls are TRBV28 and TRBJ1-1, with a tentative D call TRBD1 (6 bases). The V gene lost 2 bases and the J gene lost 5 bases, with 12 bases spanning the gap. This CDR3 has 14 amino acids. CDR1 is MDHEN and CDR2 is SYDVKM in the germline V gene.

The CDR3 bases are TGTGCCAGCAGCTTGAAAGGGGTCGAAAAACTGTTTTTT. Residues: CASSLKGVEKLFF. The chain recombines TRBV5-4 with TRBJ1-4, with D tentatively TRBD1 (5 bases). The germline V gene encodes CDR1 SGHNT and CDR2 YYREEE (reference sequence). The V and J ends lost 1 base and 8 bases respectively, with 9 bases between them. The CDR3 runs to 13 residues.

This clone was seen only once. This chain links TRBV2 with TRBJ2-7; 8 nucleotides align to TRBD2. The length of the CDR3 is 13 residues. Trimming took 6 bases from V and 12 from J; bases not matched to a gene: 13. Germline CDR1 and CDR2: SNHLY and FYNNEI. The CDR3 reads CASSEWRGAGGYF. As DNA, the CDR3 is TGTGCCAGCAGCGAATGGCGGGGGGCCGGGGGGTACTTC.

This clone has a single count. The V and J genes are TRBV6-1 and TRBJ1-4; D not certain. Germline V gives CDR1 MNHNS, CDR2 SASEGT. The V and J ends lost 3 bases and 8 bases respectively, with 13 bases between them. The CDR3 has 14 residues. CDR3 DNA: TGTGCCAGCAGTGAGGGAGGGTTATCGGAAAAACTGTTTTTT. This translates into CASSEGGLSEKLFF.

This chain uses TRBV7-3 with TRBJ1-6, with a possible D match to TRBD1 (5 bases). Germline CDR1 and CDR2: SGHTA and FQGTGA. The CDR3 runs 18 residues. The ends were cut back, 5 bases at V and 0 bases at J, with 17 bases in the middle. CDR3 nucleotides: TGTGCCAGCAGCCCCGGACAACAGTCGAGCTCCTATAATTCACCCCTCCACTTT. It is translated as CASSPGQQSSSYNSPLHF.